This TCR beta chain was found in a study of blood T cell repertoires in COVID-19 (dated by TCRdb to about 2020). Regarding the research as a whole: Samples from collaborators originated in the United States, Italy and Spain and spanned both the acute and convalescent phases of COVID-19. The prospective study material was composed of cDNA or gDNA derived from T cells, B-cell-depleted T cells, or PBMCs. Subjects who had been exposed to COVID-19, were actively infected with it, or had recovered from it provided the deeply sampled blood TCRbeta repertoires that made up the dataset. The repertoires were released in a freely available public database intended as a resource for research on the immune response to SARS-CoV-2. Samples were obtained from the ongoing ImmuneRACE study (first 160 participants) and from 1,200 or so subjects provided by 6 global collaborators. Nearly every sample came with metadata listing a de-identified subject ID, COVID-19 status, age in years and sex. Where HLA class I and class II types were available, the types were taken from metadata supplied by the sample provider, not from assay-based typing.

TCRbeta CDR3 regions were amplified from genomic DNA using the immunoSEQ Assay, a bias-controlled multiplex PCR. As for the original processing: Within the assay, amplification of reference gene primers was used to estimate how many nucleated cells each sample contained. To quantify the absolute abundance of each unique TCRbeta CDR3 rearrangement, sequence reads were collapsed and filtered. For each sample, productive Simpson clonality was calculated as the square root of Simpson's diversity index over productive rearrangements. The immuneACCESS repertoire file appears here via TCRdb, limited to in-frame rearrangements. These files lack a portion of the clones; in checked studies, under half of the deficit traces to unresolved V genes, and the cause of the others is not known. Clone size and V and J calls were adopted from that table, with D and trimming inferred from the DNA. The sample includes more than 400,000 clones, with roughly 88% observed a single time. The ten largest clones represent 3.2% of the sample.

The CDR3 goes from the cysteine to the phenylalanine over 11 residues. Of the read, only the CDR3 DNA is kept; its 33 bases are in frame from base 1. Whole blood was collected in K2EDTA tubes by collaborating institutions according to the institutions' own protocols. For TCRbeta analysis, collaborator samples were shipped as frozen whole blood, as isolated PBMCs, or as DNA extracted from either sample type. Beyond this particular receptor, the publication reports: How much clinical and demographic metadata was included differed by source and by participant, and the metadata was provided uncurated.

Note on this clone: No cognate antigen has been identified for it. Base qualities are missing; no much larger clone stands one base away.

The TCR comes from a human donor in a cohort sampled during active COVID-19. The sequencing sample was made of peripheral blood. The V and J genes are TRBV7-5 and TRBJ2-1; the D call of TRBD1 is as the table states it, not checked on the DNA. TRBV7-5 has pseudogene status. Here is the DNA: TGTGCCAGAAACTCAGGGGGCGTGGAGTTCTTC. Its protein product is CARNSGGVEFF.